Listed below are T cell receptor beta chains from one sample, sequenced in a study of Ad26.COV2.S vaccination and SARS-CoV-2 variants. Generated by immunoSEQ multiplex PCR, the TCRdb table keeps only in-frame clones and is missing some. The repertoire includes about 400,000 clones, 83% of them detected once, and almost 7.5% sits in the top ten. The sample was peripheral blood, taken in a trial of Ad26.COV2.S vaccine versus placebo. The receptors stem from a person aged 18 to 65 who received the Ad26.COV2.S COVID-19 vaccine or a placebo. The CDR3 runs from the conserved cysteine through the conserved F or W. D genes are given only for firm matches. Not every row has a clone size; where given, it reads once, few, many or a size class.

D | size | J | V | CDR3 | DNA
. | few | TRBJ1-5 | TRBV19 | CATSWDLNQPQHF | TGTGCCACCTCTTGGGACCTCAATCAGCCCCAGCATTTT
. | . | TRBJ1-3 | TRBV6-5 | CASSPGRAGNTIYF | TGTGCCAGCAGTCCAGGACGGGCTGGAAACACCATATATTTT
. | . | TRBJ1-2 | TRBV6-5 | CASSFRDLNGYTF | TGTGCCAGCAGTTTCAGGGATCTGAATGGCTACACCTTC
. | . | TRBJ1-1 | TRBV7-9 | CASSLYGGTEAFF | TGTGCCAGCAGCTTGTATGGGGGCACTGAAGCTTTCTTT
TRBD2 | . | TRBJ2-7 | TRBV2 | CASSLGLAREQYF | TGTGCCAGCAGTTTGGGACTAGCTCGCGAGCAGTACTTC
. | once | TRBJ1-2 | TRBV5-1 | CASSLEGGDYGYTF | TGCGCCAGCAGCTTGGAAGGGGGAGACTATGGCTACACCTTC
. | . | TRBJ1-5 | TRBV19 | CASSRLYSFYGNQPQHF | TGTGCCAGTAGTCGTCTTTACAGTTTTTATGGTAATCAGCCCCAGCATTTT
. | . | TRBJ1-3 | TRBV7-9 | CASSFPGFSGNTIYF | TGTGCCAGCAGCTTCCCCGGGTTCTCTGGAAACACCATATATTTT
. | . | TRBJ1-1 | TRBV11-2 | CASSFSETEAFF | TGTGCCAGCAGCTTTTCGGAAACTGAAGCTTTCTTT
. | . | TRBJ1-1 | TRBV19 | CASSTHPGLIYTEAFF | TGTGCCAGTAGTACCCACCCGGGACTGATATACACTGAAGCTTTCTTT
TRBD1 | . | TRBJ1-1 | TRBV4-2 | CASSRPVQGALQEAFF | TGTGCCAGCAGCCGACCTGTACAGGGGGCACTACAAGAAGCTTTCTTT
. | . | TRBJ2-1 | TRBV7-3 | CASSLIADDNEQFF | TGTGCCAGCAGCTTAATTGCAGATGACAATGAGCAGTTCTTC
TRBD1 | . | TRBJ1-5 | TRBV19 | CASSIMRGRQPQHF | TGTGCCAGTAGTATAATGAGGGGGCGTCAGCCCCAGCATTTT
. | . | TRBJ1-1 | TRBV4-1 | CASSQDGGMNTEAFF | TGCGCCAGCAGCCAAGATGGGGGAATGAACACTGAAGCTTTCTTT
TRBD1 | . | TRBJ2-7 | TRBV5-5 | CASTLSTGGYYEQYF | TGTGCCAGCACTCTATCGACAGGGGGCTATTACGAGCAGTACTTC
TRBD1 | . | TRBJ2-7 | TRBV5-1 | CASSPWTGSREQYF | TGCGCCAGCAGCCCGTGGACAGGGAGTCGCGAGCAGTACTTC
. | . | TRBJ1-5 | TRBV10-3 | CASRHGANQPQHF | TGTGCCTCGCGCCATGGGGCCAATCAGCCCCAGCATTTT
TRBD1 | . | TRBJ1-2 | TRBV5-4 | CASSHKTGTGGSYGYTF | TGTGCCAGCAGCCACAAAACGGGGACAGGGGGAAGCTATGGCTACACCTTC
. | . | TRBJ2-1 | TRBV9 | CASSSRGGSYNEQFF | TGTGCCAGCAGCTCGAGGGGCGGCTCCTACAATGAGCAGTTCTTC
. | . | TRBJ1-1 | TRBV6-5 | CASSSQPGVGEAFF | TGTGCCAGCAGTTCACAACCCGGGGTAGGTGAAGCTTTCTTT
. | . | TRBJ2-7 | TRBV13 | CASSHGPYEQYF | TGTGCCAGCAGCCACGGACCTTACGAGCAGTACTTC
. | few | TRBJ1-6 | TRBV11-2 | CASSLQGRDNSPLHF | TGTGCCAGCAGCCTACAGGGAAGGGACAATTCACCCCTCCACTTT
. | . | TRBJ1-5 | TRBV27 | CASSFHREQPQHF | TGTGCCAGCAGTTTTCACAGGGAACAGCCCCAGCATTTT
TRBD1 | few | TRBJ1-1 | TRBV7-9 | CASSLRPDREDGEAFF | TGTGCCAGCAGCTTAAGACCGGACAGGGAGGATGGTGAAGCTTTCTTT
TRBD2 | . | TRBJ2-7 | TRBV5-1 | CASSRASGSFYEQYF | TGCGCCAGCAGCCGTGCTAGCGGGAGTTTCTACGAGCAGTACTTC
TRBD1 | . | TRBJ1-2 | TRBV5-1 | CASSRGQANYGYTF | TGCGCCAGCAGCCGCGGACAGGCAAACTATGGCTACACCTTC
. | . | TRBJ2-2 | TRBV29-1 | CSVKQDLTGELFF | TGCAGCGTAAAACAGGACCTCACCGGGGAGCTGTTTTTT
. | . | TRBJ2-1 | TRBV29-1 | CSVEYGGINEQFF | TGCAGCGTTGAATACGGGGGAATAAATGAGCAGTTCTTC
. | . | TRBJ1-3 | TRBV6-5 | CASRLQGGSGNTIYF | TGTGCCAGCAGATTACAGGGAGGCTCTGGAAACACCATATATTTT
. | . | TRBJ1-1 | TRBV6-5 | CASSYDRRSNTEAFF | TGTGCCAGCAGTTACGACAGGAGATCGAACACTGAAGCTTTCTTT
. | . | TRBJ2-5 | TRBV5-8 | CASSRTETQYF | TGTGCCAGCAGCCGGACGGAGACCCAGTACTTC
. | . | TRBJ2-3 | TRBV9 | CASSVFWGRSADTQYF | TGTGCCAGCAGCGTATTTTGGGGGAGAAGCGCAGATACGCAGTATTTT